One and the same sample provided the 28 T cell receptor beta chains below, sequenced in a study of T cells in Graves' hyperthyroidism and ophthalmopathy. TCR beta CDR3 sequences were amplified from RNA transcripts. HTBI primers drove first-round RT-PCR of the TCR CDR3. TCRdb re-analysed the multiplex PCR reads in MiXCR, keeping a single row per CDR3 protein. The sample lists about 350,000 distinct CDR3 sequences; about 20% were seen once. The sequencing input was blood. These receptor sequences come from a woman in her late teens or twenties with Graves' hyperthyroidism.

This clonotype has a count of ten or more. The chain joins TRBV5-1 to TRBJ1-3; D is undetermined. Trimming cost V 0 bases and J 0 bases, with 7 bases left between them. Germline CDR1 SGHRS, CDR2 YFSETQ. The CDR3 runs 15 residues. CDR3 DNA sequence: TGCGCCAGCAGCTTGGAGCCGGTCTCTGGAAACACCATATATTTT. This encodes CASSLEPVSGNTIYF.

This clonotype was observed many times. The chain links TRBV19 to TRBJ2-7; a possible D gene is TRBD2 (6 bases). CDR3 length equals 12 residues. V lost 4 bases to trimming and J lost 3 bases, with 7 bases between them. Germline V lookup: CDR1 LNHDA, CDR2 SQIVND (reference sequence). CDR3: CASSNGGYEQYF. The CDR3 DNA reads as TGTGCCAGTAGTAACGGGGGCTACGAGCAGTACTTC.

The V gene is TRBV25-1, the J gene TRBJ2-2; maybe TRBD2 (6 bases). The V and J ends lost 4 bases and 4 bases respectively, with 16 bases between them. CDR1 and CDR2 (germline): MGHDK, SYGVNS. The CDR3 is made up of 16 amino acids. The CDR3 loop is CASSAPPRGGTGELFF. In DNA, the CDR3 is TGTGCCAGCAGTGCCCCTCCGCGGGGCGGCACCGGGGAGCTGTTTTTT.

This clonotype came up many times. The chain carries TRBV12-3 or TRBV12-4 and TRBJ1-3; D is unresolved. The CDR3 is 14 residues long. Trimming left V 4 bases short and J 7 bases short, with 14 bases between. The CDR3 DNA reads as TGTGCCAGCAGTTCCCCTAAGGGTAGCAACACCATATATTTT. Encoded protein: CASSSPKGSNTIYF.

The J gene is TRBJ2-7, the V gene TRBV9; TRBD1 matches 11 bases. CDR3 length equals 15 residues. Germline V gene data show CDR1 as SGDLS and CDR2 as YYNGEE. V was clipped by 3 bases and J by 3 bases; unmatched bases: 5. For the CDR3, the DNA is TGTGCCAGCAGCGCCGGGACAGGGGGAGGCTACGAGCAGTACTTC. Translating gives CASSAGTGGGYEQYF.

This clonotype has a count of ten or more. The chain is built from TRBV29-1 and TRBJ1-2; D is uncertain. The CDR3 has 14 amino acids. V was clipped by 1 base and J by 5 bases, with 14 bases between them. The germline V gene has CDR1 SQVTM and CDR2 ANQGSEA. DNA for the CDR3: TGCAGCGTTGAAGGAGGTCGATTTGGGTATGGCTACACCTTC. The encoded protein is CSVEGGRFGYGYTF. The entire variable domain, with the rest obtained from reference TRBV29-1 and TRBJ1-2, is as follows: SAVISQKPSRDICQRGTSLTIQCQVDSQVTMMFWYRQQPGQSLTLIATANQGSEATYESGFVIDKFPISRPNLTFSTLTVSNMSPEDSSIYLCSVEGGRFGYGYTFGSGTRLTVV.

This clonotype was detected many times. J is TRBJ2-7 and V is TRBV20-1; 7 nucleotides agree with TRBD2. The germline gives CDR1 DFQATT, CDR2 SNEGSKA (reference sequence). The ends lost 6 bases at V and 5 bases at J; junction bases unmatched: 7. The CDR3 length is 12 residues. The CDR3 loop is CSAGDGGNEQYF. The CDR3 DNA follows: TGCAGTGCCGGGGACGGGGGGAACGAGCAGTACTTC.

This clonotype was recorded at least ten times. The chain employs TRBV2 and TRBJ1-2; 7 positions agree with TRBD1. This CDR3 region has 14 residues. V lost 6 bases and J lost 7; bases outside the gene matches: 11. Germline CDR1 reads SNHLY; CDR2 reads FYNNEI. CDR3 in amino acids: CASSKTGTAFGYTF. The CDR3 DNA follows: TGTGCCAGCAGCAAAACCGGGACAGCTTTTGGCTACACCTTC.

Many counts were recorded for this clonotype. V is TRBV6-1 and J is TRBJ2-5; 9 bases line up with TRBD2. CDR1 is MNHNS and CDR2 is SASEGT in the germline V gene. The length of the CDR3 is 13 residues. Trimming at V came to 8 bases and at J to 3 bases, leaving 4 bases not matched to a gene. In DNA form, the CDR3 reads TGTGCCAGCGGCCAGCGGGGGGAAGAGACCCAGTACTTC. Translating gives CASGQRGEETQYF.

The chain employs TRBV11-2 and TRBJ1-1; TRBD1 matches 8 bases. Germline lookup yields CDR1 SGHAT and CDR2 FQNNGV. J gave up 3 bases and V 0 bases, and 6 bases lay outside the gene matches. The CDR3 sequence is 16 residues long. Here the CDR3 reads CASSLEAGGMHTEAFF. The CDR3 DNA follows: TGTGCCAGCAGCTTAGAGGCAGGGGGCATGCACACTGAAGCTTTCTTT.

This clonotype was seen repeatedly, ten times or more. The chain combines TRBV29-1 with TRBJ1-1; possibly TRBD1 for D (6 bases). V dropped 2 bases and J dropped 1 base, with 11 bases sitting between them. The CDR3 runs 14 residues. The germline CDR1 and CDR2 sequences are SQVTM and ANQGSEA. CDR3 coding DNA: TGCAGCGTTGAACGCGTAGGGGGGAACACTGAAGCTTTCTTT. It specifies CSVERVGGNTEAFF. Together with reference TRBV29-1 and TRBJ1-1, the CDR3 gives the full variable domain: SAVISQKPSRDICQRGTSLTIQCQVDSQVTMMFWYRQQPGQSLTLIATANQGSEATYESGFVIDKFPISRPNLTFSTLTVSNMSPEDSSIYLCSVERVGGNTEAFFGQGTRLTVV.

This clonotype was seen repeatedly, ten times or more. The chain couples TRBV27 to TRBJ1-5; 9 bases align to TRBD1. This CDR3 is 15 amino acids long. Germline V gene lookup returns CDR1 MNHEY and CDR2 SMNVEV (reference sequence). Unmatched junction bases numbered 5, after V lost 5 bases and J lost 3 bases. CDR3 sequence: CASSPGTGPNQPQHF. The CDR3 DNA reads TGTGCCAGCAGTCCCGGGACAGGGCCCAATCAGCCCCAGCATTTT.

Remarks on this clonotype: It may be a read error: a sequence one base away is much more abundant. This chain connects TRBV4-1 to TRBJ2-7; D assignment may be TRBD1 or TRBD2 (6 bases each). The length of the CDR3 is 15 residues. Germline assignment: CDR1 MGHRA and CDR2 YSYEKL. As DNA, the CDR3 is TGCGCCGGCAGCCCGGTCCCGGGGGCCGGGTACGAGCAGTACTTC. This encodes CAGSPVPGAGYEQYF.

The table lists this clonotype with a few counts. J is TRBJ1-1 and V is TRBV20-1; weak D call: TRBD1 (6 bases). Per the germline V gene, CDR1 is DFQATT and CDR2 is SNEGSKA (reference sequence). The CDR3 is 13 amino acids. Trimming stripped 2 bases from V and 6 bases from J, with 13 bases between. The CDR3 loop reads CSARLEGGSEAFF. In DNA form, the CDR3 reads TGCAGTGCTAGATTGGAGGGGGGATCTGAAGCTTTCTTT.

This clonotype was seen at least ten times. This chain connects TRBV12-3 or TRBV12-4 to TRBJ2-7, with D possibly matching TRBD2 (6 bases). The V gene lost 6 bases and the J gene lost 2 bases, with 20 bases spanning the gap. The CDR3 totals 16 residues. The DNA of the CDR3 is TGTGCCAGCAGCTCTGGTTGGGGAGGAGGCCCCTACGAGCAGTACTTC. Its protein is CASSSGWGGGPYEQYF.

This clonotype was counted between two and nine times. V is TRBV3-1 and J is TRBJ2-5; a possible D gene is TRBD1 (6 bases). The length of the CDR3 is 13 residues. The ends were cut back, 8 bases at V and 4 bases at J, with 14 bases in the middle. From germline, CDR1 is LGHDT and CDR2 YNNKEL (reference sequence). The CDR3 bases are TGTGCCAGCTTGGCAGGGGCAGGAGAGACCCAGTACTTC. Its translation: CASLAGAGETQYF.

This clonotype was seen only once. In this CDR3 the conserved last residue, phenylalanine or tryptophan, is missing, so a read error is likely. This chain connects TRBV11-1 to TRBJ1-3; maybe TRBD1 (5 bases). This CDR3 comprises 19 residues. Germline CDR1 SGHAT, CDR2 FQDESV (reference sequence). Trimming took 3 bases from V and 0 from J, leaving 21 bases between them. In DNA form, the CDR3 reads TGTGCCAGCAGCTTCATGGCCGGGACCGTCAGTTCCTCTGGAAACACCATATATTAT. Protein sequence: CASSFMAGTVSSSGNTIYY.

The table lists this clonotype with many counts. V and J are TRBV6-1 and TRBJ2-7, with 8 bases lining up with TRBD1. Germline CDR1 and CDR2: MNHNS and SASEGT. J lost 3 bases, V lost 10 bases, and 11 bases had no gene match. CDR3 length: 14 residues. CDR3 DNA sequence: TGTGCCACCGTAAGGGGGACAGGTCTCTACGAGCAGTACTTC. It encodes CATVRGTGLYEQYF.

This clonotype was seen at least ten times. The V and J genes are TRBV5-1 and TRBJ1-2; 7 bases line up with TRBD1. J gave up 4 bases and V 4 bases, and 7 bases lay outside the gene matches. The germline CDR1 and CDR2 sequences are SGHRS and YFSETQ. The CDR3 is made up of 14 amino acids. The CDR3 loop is CASSLSTGPYGYTF. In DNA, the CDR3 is TGCGCCAGCAGCCTCTCGACAGGGCCCTATGGCTACACCTTC.

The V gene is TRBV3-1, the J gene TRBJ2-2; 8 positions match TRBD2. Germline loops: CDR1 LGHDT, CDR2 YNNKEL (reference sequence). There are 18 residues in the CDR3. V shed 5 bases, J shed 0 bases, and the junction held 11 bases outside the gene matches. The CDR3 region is CASSSTSILAANTGELFF. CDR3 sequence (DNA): TGTGCCAGCAGCTCTACCTCGATACTAGCGGCGAACACCGGGGAGCTGTTTTTT.

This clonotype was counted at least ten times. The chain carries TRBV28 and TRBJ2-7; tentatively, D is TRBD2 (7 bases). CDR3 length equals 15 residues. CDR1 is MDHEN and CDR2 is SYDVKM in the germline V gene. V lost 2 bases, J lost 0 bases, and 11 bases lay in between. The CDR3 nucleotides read TGTGCCAGCAGTTTAGGCGGGGGCCTCTCCTACGAGCAGTACTTC. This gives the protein CASSLGGGLSYEQYF.

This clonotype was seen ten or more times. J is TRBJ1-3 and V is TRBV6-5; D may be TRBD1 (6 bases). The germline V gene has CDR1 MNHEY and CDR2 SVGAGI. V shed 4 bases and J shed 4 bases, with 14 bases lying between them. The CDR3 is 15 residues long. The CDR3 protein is CASSFRGRWGNTIYF. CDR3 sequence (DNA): TGTGCCAGCAGTTTCCGGGGGCGTTGGGGAAACACCATATATTTT.

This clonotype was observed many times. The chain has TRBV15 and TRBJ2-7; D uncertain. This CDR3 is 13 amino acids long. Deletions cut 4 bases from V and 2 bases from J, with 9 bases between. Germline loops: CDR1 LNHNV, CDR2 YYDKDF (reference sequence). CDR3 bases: TGTGCCACCAGCATAGGAAAAACCTACGAGCAGTACTTC. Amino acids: CATSIGKTYEQYF.

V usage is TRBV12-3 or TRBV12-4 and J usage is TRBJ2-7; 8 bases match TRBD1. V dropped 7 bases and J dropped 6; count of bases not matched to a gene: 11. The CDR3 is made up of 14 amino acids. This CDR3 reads CASTNLRGLGEQYF. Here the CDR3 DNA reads TGTGCCAGCACCAACCTCAGGGGGCTGGGCGAGCAGTACTTC.

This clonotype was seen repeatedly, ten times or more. The CDR3 sequence: CSASGTGDNQPQHF. The CDR3 bases are TGCAGTGCTTCGGGGACAGGGGACAATCAGCCCCAGCATTTT. The chain has TRBV20-1 and TRBJ1-5; 10 nucleotides agree with TRBD1. In germline, CDR1 is DFQATT, CDR2 SNEGSKA (reference sequence). The CDR3 totals 14 residues. J gave up 3 bases and V 5 bases, and 4 bases lay outside the gene matches.

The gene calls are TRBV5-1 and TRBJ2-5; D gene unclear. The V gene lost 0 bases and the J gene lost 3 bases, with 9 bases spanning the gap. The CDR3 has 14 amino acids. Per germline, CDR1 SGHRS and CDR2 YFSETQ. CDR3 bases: TGCGCCAGCAGCTTGGCCCCAACCGAAGAGACCCAGTACTTC. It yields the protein CASSLAPTEETQYF.

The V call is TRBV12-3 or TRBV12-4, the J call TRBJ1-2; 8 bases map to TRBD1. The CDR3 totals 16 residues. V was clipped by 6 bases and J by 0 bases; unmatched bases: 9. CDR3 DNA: TGTGCCAGCAGCCCGACAGGGGCGCAGTCTAACTATGGCTACACCTTC. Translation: CASSPTGAQSNYGYTF.

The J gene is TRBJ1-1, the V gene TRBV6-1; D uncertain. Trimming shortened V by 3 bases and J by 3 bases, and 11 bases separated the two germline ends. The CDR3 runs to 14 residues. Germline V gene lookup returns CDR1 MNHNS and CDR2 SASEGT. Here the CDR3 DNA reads TGTGCCAGCAGTGATATCGCCGGATACACTGAAGCTTTCTTT. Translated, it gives CASSDIAGYTEAFF.